Listed below are T cell receptor beta chains from one sample, sequenced in a study of blood T cell repertoires in COVID-19. Sequenced by immunoSEQ multiplex PCR; TCRdb stores in-frame clones only, minus some. The repertoire holds 100,000 to 150,000 clones, with nearly 70% as singletons. Sample: peripheral blood. These receptors were obtained from a woman between 65 and 79 years old with acute or convalescent COVID-19. Both conserved end residues are part of each CDR3. The D gene is left open where the match is weak.

>TRBV18|NA|TRBJ1-2
CASSPLPAQGNYGYTF
>TRBV9|NA|TRBJ1-4
CASSVASATNEKLFF
>TRBV5-1|NA|TRBJ1-2
CASSSDRFNYGYTF
>TRBV19|NA|TRBJ2-5
CASSISPRETQYF
>TRBV6-5|NA|TRBJ1-1
CASSYLDFDSEAFF
>TRBV2|NA|TRBJ1-5
CASSRVDRNQPQHF
>TRBV28|NA|TRBJ2-7
CASSSPVRGIYEQYF
>TRBV4-2|TRBD1|TRBJ2-7
CASSQATRQGAYEQYF
>TRBV4-2|TRBD1|TRBJ1-1
CASSQEGTGVSSEAFF
>TRBV12-3/TRBV12-4|NA|TRBJ1-2
CASSHGLEYTF
>TRBV19|NA|TRBJ1-2
CASSSYQQVLHGYTF
>TRBV5-4|TRBD2|TRBJ2-1
CASSLSSGGANEQFF
>TRBV6-5|TRBD1|TRBJ2-7
CASSYSSTGGSYEQYF
>TRBV11-2|NA|TRBJ2-7
CASSLEAGSSYEQYF
>TRBV5-1|TRBD1|TRBJ1-4
CASHKGQGDEKLFF
>TRBV7-2|NA|TRBJ2-1
CASSSSERWNEQFF
>TRBV7-9|NA|TRBJ1-2
CASSFGQFYGYTF
>TRBV3-1/TRBV3-2|TRBD1|TRBJ2-7
CASSHKVGNDRAYEQYF
>TRBV28|NA|TRBJ1-1
CASSRQGIRKNTEAFF
>TRBV7-2|NA|TRBJ2-1
CASSPGGRGSNEQFF
>TRBV18|NA|TRBJ1-1
CASSREAEAFF
>TRBV4-3|NA|TRBJ2-1
CASSQGPHRGEQFF
>TRBV7-2|TRBD1|TRBJ2-7
CASSSRTGGIYEQYF
>TRBV29-1|NA|TRBJ2-2
CSVEDPGHQTGELFF
>TRBV14|NA|TRBJ2-2
CASSQEGENTGELFF
>TRBV9|NA|TRBJ1-5
CASSVLGDQPQHF
>TRBV6-2/TRBV6-3|TRBD1|TRBJ2-1
CASSYTRDREQFF
>TRBV27|NA|TRBJ2-7
CASSLRRQAGEQYF
>TRBV19|NA|TRBJ1-5
CASSILRGSNQPQHF
>TRBV9|TRBD1|TRBJ1-1
CASSAGIGQGNTEAFF
>TRBV19|NA|TRBJ2-5
CASSIQRGKQETQYF
>TRBV30|NA|TRBJ1-1
CAWSVTGSTEAFF
>TRBV5-6|TRBD1|TRBJ2-5
CASSRDRGPGETQYF
>TRBV9|TRBD2|TRBJ2-1
CASSVTLWASGDNEQFF
>TRBV9|NA|TRBJ2-7
CASSGPGTLPTQQYF
>TRBV7-2|TRBD2|TRBJ2-3
CASSLAGSGNTQYF
>TRBV27|NA|TRBJ1-2
CASSSTEPGRGYTF
>TRBV7-2|NA|TRBJ2-5
CASSLTNQETQYF
>TRBV18|TRBD1|TRBJ2-7
CASSLKTGQGYGSYEQYF
>TRBV6-2/TRBV6-3|TRBD2|TRBJ2-5
CASSYGLAGGLGETQYF
>TRBV2|TRBD1|TRBJ2-7
CASRGDRVRYEQYF
>TRBV18|TRBD2|TRBJ2-1
CASSHSGTSGGPADEQFF
>TRBV7-2|NA|TRBJ2-7
CASSFQAGWYEQYF
>TRBV7-9|NA|TRBJ1-5
CASSLGRQGNQPQHF
>TRBV12-5|TRBD1|TRBJ2-2
CASGTTGTGARNTGELFF
>TRBV7-9|TRBD1|TRBJ2-5
CASSSDREETQYF
>TRBV5-1|NA|TRBJ2-1
CASSLLSGVNEQFF
>TRBV4-3|NA|TRBJ2-3
CASSRLRSTDTQYF
>TRBV6-5|NA|TRBJ1-2
CASSFGGADNYGYTF